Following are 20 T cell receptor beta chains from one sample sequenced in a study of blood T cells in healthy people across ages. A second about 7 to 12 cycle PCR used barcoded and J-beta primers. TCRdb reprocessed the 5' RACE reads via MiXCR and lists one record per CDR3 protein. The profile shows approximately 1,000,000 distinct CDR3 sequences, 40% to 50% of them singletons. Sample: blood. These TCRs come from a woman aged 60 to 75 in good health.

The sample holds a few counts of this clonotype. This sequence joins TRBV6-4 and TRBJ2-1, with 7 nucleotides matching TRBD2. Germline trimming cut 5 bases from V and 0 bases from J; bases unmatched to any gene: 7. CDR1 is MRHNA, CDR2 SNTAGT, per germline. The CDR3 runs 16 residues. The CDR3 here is CASSFLAANSYNEQFF. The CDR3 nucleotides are TGTGCCAGCAGTTTTCTAGCGGCAAACTCCTACAATGAGCAGTTCTTC.

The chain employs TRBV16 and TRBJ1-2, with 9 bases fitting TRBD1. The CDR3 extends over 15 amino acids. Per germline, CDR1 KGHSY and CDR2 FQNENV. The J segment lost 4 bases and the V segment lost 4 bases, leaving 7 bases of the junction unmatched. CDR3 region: CASSRAGTGTYGYTF. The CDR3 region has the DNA TGTGCCAGCAGCCGGGCCGGGACAGGGACCTATGGCTACACCTTC.

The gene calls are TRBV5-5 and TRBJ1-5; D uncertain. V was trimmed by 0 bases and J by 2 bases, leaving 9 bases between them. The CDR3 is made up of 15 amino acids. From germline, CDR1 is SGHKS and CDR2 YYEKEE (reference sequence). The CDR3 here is CASSLGGSRNQPQHF. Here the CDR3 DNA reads TGTGCCAGCAGCTTGGGAGGGTCTCGCAATCAGCCCCAGCATTTT.

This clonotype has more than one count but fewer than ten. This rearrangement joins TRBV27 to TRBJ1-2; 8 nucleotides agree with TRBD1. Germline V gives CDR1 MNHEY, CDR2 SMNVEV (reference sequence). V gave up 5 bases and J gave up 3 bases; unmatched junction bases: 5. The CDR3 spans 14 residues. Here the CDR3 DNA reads TGTGCCAGCAGTAGACAGGGGAGGGACTATGGCTACACCTTC. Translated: CASSRQGRDYGYTF.

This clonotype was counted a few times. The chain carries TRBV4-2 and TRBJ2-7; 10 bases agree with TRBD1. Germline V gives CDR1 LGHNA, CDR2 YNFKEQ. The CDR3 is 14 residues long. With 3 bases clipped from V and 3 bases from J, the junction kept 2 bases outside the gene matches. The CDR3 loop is CASSHGTGVYEQYF. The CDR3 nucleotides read TGTGCCAGCAGCCATGGGACAGGGGTCTACGAGCAGTACTTC.

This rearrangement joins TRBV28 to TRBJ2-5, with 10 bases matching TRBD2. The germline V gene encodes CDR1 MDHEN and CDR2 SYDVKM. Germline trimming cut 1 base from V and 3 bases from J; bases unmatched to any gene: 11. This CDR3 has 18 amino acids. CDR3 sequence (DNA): TGTGCCAGCAGTTTATTAGGAACTAGCGGGACCCCAGAAGAGACCCAGTACTTC. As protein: CASSLLGTSGTPEETQYF.

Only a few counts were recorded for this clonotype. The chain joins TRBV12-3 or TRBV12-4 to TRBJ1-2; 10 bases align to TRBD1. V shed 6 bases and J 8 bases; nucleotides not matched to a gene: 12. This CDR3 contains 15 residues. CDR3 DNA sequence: TGTGCCAGCAGCCATCGCGGACAGGGGGGGACCGGCTACACCTTC. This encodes CASSHRGQGGTGYTF.

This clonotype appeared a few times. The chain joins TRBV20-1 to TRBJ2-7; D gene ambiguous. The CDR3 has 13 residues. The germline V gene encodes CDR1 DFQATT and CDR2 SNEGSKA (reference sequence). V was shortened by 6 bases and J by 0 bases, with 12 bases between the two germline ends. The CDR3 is CSAHGTSSYEQYF. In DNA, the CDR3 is TGCAGTGCCCACGGAACGAGCTCCTACGAGCAGTACTTC.

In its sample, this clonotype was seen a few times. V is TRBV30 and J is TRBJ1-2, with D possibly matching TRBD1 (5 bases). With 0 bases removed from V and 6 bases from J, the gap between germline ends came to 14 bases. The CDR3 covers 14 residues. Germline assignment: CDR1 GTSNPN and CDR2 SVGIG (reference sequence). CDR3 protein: CAWSVGSREDGYTF. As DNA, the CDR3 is TGTGCCTGGAGTGTAGGAAGCAGGGAAGATGGCTACACCTTC.

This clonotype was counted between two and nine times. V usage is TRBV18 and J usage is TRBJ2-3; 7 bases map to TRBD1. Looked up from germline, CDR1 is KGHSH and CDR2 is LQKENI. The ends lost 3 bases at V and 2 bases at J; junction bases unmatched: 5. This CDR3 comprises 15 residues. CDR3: CASSPGQHITDTQYF. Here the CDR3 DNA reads TGTGCCAGCTCACCGGGACAGCACATCACAGATACGCAGTATTTT.

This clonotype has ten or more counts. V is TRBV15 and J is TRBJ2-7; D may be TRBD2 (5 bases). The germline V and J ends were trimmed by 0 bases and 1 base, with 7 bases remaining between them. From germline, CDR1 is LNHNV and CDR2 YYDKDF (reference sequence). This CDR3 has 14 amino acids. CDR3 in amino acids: CATSRDRGSYEQYF. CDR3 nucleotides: TGTGCCACCAGCAGAGACCGCGGGTCCTACGAGCAGTACTTC.

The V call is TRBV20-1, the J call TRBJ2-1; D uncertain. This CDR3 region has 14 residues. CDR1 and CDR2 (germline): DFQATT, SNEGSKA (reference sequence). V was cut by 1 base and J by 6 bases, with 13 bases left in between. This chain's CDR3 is CSARGPKRPNEQFF. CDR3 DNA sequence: TGCAGTGCTAGAGGCCCCAAAAGACCCAATGAGCAGTTCTTC.

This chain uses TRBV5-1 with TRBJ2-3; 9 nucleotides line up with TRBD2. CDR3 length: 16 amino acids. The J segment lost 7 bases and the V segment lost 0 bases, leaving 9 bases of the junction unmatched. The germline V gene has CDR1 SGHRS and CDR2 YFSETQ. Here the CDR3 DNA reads TGCGCCAGCAGCTTGGGGCCGGGACTAGCTGAAAATACGCAGTATTTT. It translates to CASSLGPGLAENTQYF.

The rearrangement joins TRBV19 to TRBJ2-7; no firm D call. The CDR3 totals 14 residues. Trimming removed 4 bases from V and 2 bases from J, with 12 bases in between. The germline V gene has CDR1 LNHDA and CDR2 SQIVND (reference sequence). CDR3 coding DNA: TGTGCCAGTAGTAATCAAGACGGGCCCTACGAGCAGTACTTC. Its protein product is CASSNQDGPYEQYF.

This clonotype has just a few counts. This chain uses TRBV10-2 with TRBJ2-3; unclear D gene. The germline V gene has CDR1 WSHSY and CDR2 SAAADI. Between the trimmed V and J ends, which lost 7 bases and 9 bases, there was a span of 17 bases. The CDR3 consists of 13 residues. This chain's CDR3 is CASKIFPTATQYF. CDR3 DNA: TGCGCCAGCAAAATTTTCCCCACAGCCACGCAGTATTTT.

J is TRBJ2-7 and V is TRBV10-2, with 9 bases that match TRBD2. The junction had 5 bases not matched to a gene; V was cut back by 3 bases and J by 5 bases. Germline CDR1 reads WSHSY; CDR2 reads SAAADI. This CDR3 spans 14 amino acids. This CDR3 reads CASSDSGRSHEQYF. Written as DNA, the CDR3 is TGCGCCAGCAGTGACAGCGGGAGGTCGCACGAGCAGTACTTC.

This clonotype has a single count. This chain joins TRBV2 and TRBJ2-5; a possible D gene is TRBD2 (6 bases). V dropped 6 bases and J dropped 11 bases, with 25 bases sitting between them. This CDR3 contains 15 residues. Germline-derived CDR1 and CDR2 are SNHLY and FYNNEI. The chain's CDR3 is CASRDSSGTYNEQYF. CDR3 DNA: TGTGCCAGCAGAGATAGTAGCGGAACTTATAATGAGCAGTACTTC.

The CDR3 region is CATSRARTGRETQYF. CDR3 DNA: TGTGCCACCAGCAGAGCCCGAACAGGGCGGGAGACCCAGTACTTC. The V gene is TRBV15, the J gene TRBJ2-5; the D gene is possibly TRBD1 (6 bases). CDR3 size: 15 residues. Trimming removed 1 base from V and 5 bases from J, with 14 bases in between. Per the germline V gene, CDR1 is LNHNV and CDR2 is YYDKDF (reference sequence). The full variable domain, its missing parts supplied by reference TRBV15 and TRBJ2-5, is DAMVIQNPRYQVTQFGKPVTLSCSQTLNHNVMYWYQQKSSQAPKLLFHYYDKDFNNEADTPDNFQSRRPNTSFCFLDIRSPGLGDTAMYLCATSRARTGRETQYFGPGTRLLVL.

CDR3 coding DNA: TGCAGTGCTGAAATATACGGGCGCACAGATACGCAGTATTTT. Its translation: CSAEIYGRTDTQYF. The chain joins TRBV20-1 to TRBJ2-3; D not certain. The V end lost 5 bases, the J end lost 1 base, and 13 bases lay between the germline ends. The germline CDR1 and CDR2 sequences are DFQATT and SNEGSKA (reference sequence). The CDR3 runs to 14 residues.

The CDR3 loop reads CASSLFPNATRREDSRAKNIQYF. CDR3 nucleotide sequence: TGTGCCAGCAGCTTATTCCCCAATGCCACGCGGCGGGAGGACTCTAGGGCCAAAAACATTCAGTACTTC. The chain couples TRBV11-2 to TRBJ2-4; 8 nucleotides line up with TRBD2. Germline lookup yields CDR1 SGHAT and CDR2 FQNNGV. The CDR3 is 23 residues long. The trim removed 2 bases at V and 1 base at J, leaving 25 bases unmatched. The complete variable domain, with remaining parts taken from reference TRBV11-2 and TRBJ2-4, reads EAGVAQSPRYKIIEKRQSVAFWCNPISGHATLYWYQQILGQGPKLLIQFQNNGVVDDSQLPKDRFSAERLKGVDSTLKIQPAKLEDSAVYLCASSLFPNATRREDSRAKNIQYFGAGTRLSVL.